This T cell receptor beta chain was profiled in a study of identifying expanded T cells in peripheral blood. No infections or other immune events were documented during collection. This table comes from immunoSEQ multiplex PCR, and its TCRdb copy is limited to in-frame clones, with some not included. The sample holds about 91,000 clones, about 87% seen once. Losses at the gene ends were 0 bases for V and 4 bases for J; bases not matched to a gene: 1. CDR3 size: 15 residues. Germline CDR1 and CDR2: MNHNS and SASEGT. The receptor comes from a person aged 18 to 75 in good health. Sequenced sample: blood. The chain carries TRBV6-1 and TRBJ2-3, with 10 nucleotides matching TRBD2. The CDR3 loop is CASSEALAGADTQYF. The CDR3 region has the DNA TGTGCCAGCAGTGAAGCCCTAGCGGGAGCAGATACGCAGTATTTT.